The clone carrying this TCR beta chain was detected only once. Its antigen is currently unknown. The data were taken from a study of OX40 agonist ivuxolimab in advanced cancers. Whole-study results and caveats: People who partly responded at 0.1-3.0 mg/kg had some of the least clonal expansion seen.

Repertoires were generated with immunoSEQ multiplex PCR, while TCRdb's copy carries only in-frame clones and drops some. The table shows 65,000 to 90,000 clones, with roughly 90% occurring only once. This clonotype was sampled from an adult with an advanced solid tumor such as melanoma, head and neck, liver or kidney cancer. Sequenced material: CD4+ or CD8+ T cells sorted from blood, taken in a trial of the OX40 agonist ivuxolimab.

In DNA, the CDR3 is TGCGCCAGCAGCTTGGGGTGGGGCGGTAACTACGAGCAGTACTTC. It yields the protein CASSLGWGGNYEQYF. V is TRBV5-1 and J is TRBJ2-7; tentative D call: TRBD1 (5 bases). CDR1 SGHRS and CDR2 YFSETQ come from the germline V gene. V was cut by 0 bases and J by 3 bases, with 13 bases left in between. This CDR3 is built from 15 residues.